This TCR beta chain was sequenced in a study of CD8 T cells in Susac syndrome. Random hexamers were used to reverse transcribe an amount of 0.5 to 1 ug RNA. Multiplex immunoSEQ PCR targeted 54 Vbeta and 13 Jbeta TCR beta segments. Each CDR3 protein is one row after TCRdb ran MiXCR on the immunoSEQ multiplex PCR reads. The sample includes some 180,000 distinct CDR3 sequences, roughly 94% seen only once; the top ten take 0.099%. This clonotype was recorded once. The V gene's germline CDR1 is LGHDT and CDR2 YNNKEL (reference sequence). After removal of 4 bases from V and 8 bases from J, the junction contained 15 bases not matched to a gene. CDR3 length: 17 residues.

Input material: CD4+ T cells from PBMCs. This rearrangement joins TRBV3-1 to TRBJ2-1; TRBD2 matches 9 bases. The clonotype originates from a human donor with Susac syndrome. The CDR3 coding sequence is TGTGCCAGCAGCCCCAGGGCGGGAGGGGCAGGTTTCTATGAGCAGTTCTTC. As protein: CASSPRAGGAGFYEQFF.